The clone carrying this T cell receptor (beta chain) was detected only a few times. The antigen is undetermined. This record comes from a study of metastatic and nonmetastatic thyroid tumors. Study-wide context: Repertoires from blood and tumor or nodule tissue of malignant and benign thyroid patients were compared. Whole-study results and caveats: For both blood and tumor, malignant thyroid tumors reportedly showed significantly higher TCR beta diversity than benign nodules did.

The authors' processing: Clinicopathological groups differed in CDR3, with these differences serving to build a distant-metastasis classifier for papillary thyroid cancer. TCRdb re-analyzed the PCR reads through MiXCR. The V and J calls and clone size come from TCRdb's table, not from the authors' own analysis. The table includes under 20,000 clones, around 26% detected once. Germline V CDR1 and CDR2: MDHEN, SYDVKM. The V end lost 6 bases, the J end lost 3 bases, and 15 bases lay between the germline ends. The CDR3 contains 14 residues. Until they underwent thyroid surgery, no patient had received any treatment.

The sequencing sample was made of tumor tissue. The sequence was obtained from a female donor with papillary thyroid cancer or a benign thyroid nodule (not recorded which). Some clones in this sample may be carry-over from other donors' samples. The chain recombines TRBV28 with TRBJ2-7, with no clear D. Here the CDR3 reads CASSTVQINYEQYF. CDR3 DNA sequence: TGTGCCAGCAGCACCGTACAGATCAACTACGAGCAGTACTTC.